One T cell receptor beta chain is described in this entry. Profiled with immunoSEQ multiplex PCR; TCRdb holds only in-frame clones, not every one. Of approximately 1,500,000 clones in the sample, approximately 98% were seen once. The entry originates in a study of shared clonotypes between healthy human individuals. CDR3 length: 19 amino acids. Germline CDR1 is SGHVS and CDR2 is FQNEAQ. V was cut by 7 bases and J by 6 bases, with 31 bases left in between. This TCR was sampled from a man between 25 and 39 years old in good health. The chain uses TRBV7-8 and TRBJ2-1; D not certain. The sample consisted of naive CD4+ T cells sorted from blood. Subset: CD45RA+ positively selected. The CDR3 region has the DNA TGTGCCAGCACCCTGACAATATATTGGGATCGGGTAACACGCAATGAGCAGTTCTTC. Its translation is CASTLTIYWDRVTRNEQFF.